This entry is about one T cell receptor (beta chain). Its antigen is unidentified. The data were obtained in a study of cytomegalovirus exposure and HLA in healthy donors. 13 Jbeta primers and 60 Vbeta primers were used for the PCR. Sequencing used immunoSEQ multiplex PCR; TCRdb keeps in-frame clones, though not all of them. The sample consists of more than 85,000 clones, around 75% of them appearing once. Study findings and constraints: Association with HLA alleles at 0.05 false discovery rate was found for roughly 17,000 TCR beta sequences in a later analysis.

Sequencing was done on a sample of PBMCs. The clonotype was recovered from a young man in good health and CMV-seronegative.

The CDR3 region is CASSFDRVSNIQYF. The CDR3 DNA is TGTGCCAGCAGTTTCGACAGGGTGTCGAACATTCAGTACTTC. This chain uses TRBV28 with TRBJ2-4, with 7 positions matching TRBD1. The CDR3 covers 14 residues. Germline V lookup: CDR1 MDHEN, CDR2 SYDVKM. The V segment lost 3 bases and the J segment 7 bases; nucleotides outside the gene matches: 6.